This TCR beta chain was sequenced during a study of shared clonotypes between healthy human individuals. The authors split each subset's genomic DNA evenly across several immunoSEQ plates. The protocol was immunoSEQ multiplex PCR, while the TCRdb copy is restricted to in-frame clones and leaves out a portion. The sample carries roughly 1,500,000 clones, about 98% recorded once. CDR1 is WNHNN and CDR2 is SYGVQD in the germline V gene (reference sequence). The junction had 6 bases not matched to a gene; V was cut back by 2 bases and J by 10 bases. CDR3 length: 15 residues. This clonotype was sampled from a man aged 25 to 45 in good health. The rearrangement links TRBV10-1 to TRBJ2-1; 12 nucleotides line up with TRBD2. Sequenced sample: naive CD4+ T cells sorted from blood. Regarding subset: CD45RA+ positively selected. Here the CDR3 reads CASSEPTSGSWEQFF. Here the CDR3 DNA reads TGCGCCAGCAGTGAGCCGACTAGCGGGAGCTGGGAGCAGTTCTTC.